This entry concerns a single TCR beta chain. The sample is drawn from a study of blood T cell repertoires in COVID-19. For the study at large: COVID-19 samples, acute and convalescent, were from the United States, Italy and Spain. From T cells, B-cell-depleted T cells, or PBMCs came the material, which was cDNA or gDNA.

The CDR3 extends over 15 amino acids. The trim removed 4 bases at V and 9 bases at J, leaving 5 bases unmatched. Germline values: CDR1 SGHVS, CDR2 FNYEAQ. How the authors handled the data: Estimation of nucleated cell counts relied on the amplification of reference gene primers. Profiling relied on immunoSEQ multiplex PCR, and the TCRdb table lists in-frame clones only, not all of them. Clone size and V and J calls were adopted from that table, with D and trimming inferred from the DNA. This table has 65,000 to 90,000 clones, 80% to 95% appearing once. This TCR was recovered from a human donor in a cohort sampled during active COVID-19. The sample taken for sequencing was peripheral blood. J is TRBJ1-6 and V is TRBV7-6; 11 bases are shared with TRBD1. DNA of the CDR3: TGTGCCAGCAGCTCCGGACAGGGGGCAAGTTCACCCCTCCACTTT. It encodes CASSSGQGASSPLHF.